These 16 T cell receptor beta chains were sequenced from one sample in a study of early T cells in non-severe SARS-CoV-2 infection. TCRdb redid the calling of the 5' RACE reads with MiXCR, one entry per CDR3 protein. The data hold roughly 28,000 distinct CDR3 sequences, with 4% to 5% observed a single time. Sequencing used whole blood. Receptors originate from an adult who was a healthcare worker with PCR-confirmed SARS-CoV-2 infection or an uninfected control (not recorded which).

This clonotype showed up many times. The chain combines TRBV3-1 with TRBJ2-2; maybe TRBD1 (5 bases). Trimming shortened V by 8 bases and J by 6 bases, and 10 bases separated the two germline ends. CDR1 and CDR2 from the germline V gene are LGHDT and YNNKEL (reference sequence). CDR3 length: 12 residues. The CDR3 region is CASSTQAGELFF. The CDR3 DNA reads as TGTGCCAGCTCTACACAGGCCGGGGAGCTGTTTTTT.

This clonotype occurred many times. The V call is TRBV6-6, the J call TRBJ2-7; no firm D call. In germline, CDR1 is MNHNY, CDR2 SVGAGI (reference sequence). CDR3 length: 14 amino acids. V was trimmed by 2 bases and J by 0 bases, leaving 8 bases between them. CDR3 protein: CASSYPGSSYEQYF. The DNA for the CDR3 is TGTGCCAGCAGTTACCCCGGGTCCTCCTACGAGCAGTACTTC.

This sequence joins TRBV2 and TRBJ2-7; 10 nucleotides match TRBD2. The J segment lost 3 bases and the V segment lost 4 bases, leaving 9 bases of the junction unmatched. Germline CDR1 SNHLY, CDR2 FYNNEI. CDR3 length: 16 amino acids. The CDR3 DNA reads as TGTGCCAGCAGTGTCTCCCCCAGGACTAGCGGCTACGAGCAGTACTTC. Amino acids: CASSVSPRTSGYEQYF.

Many counts were recorded for this clonotype. This chain's CDR3 is CASSLGHTNEKLFF. CDR3 nucleotides: TGTGCCAGTAGTTTGGGGCACACTAATGAAAAACTGTTTTTT. This chain connects TRBV19 to TRBJ1-4, with D tentatively TRBD1 (5 bases). The length of the CDR3 is 14 residues. Trimming pared 5 bases from V and 2 bases from J, leaving 9 bases between. The germline CDR1 and CDR2 sequences are LNHDA and SQIVND (reference sequence). The whole variable domain, filled in from reference TRBV19 and TRBJ1-4, reads DGGITQSPKYLFRKEGQNVTLSCEQNLNHDAMYWYRQDPGQGLRLIYYSQIVNDFQKGDIAEGYSVSREKKESFPLTVTSAQKNPTAFYLCASSLGHTNEKLFFGSGTQLSVL.

This clonotype was seen once. A much larger clone lies one base from this, so it may be a read error. The V gene is TRBV7-6, the J gene TRBJ2-3; D possibly uses TRBD1 or TRBD2 (7 bases each). Per the germline V gene, CDR1 is SGHVS and CDR2 is FNYEAQ. The V end was cut by 7 bases, the J end by 1 base, with 24 bases between. This CDR3 comprises 18 residues. CDR3 region: CASTGDKGAAGGTDTQYF. CDR3 coding DNA: TGTGCCAGCACCGGAGACAAGGGGGCTGCGGGAGGCACAGATACGCAGTATTTT.

This clonotype was detected only a few times. The rearrangement links TRBV29-1 to TRBJ2-5; D may be TRBD1 or TRBD2 (5 bases each). CDR1 SQVTM and CDR2 ANQGSEA come from the germline V gene. This CDR3 has 10 amino acids. The V gene lost 4 bases and the J gene lost 5 bases, with 5 bases spanning the gap. In nucleotides, the CDR3 is TGCAGCGTTGGGGGGGAGACCCAGTACTTC. Its translation is CSVGGETQYF.

This clonotype was recorded many times. CDR3 coding DNA: TGCAGTGCTCCGACTAGCACAGATACGCAGTATTTT. Translating gives CSAPTSTDTQYF. The chain links TRBV20-1 to TRBJ2-3, with D uncertain. Germline CDR1 reads DFQATT; CDR2 reads SNEGSKA (reference sequence). V was cut by 5 bases and J by 0 bases, with 6 bases left in between. The CDR3 has 12 amino acids.

In DNA, the CDR3 is TGTGCCTGGAGTTTGGGGACTGAAGCTTTCTTT. Amino acid sequence: CAWSLGTEAFF. The chain employs TRBV30 and TRBJ1-1; no definite D call. The CDR3 spans 11 residues. Germline assignment: CDR1 GTSNPN and CDR2 SVGIG (reference sequence). Trimming removed 2 bases from V and 5 bases from J, with 6 bases in between.

This clonotype was recorded a few times. This chain joins TRBV4-1 and TRBJ1-2; D unclear. V was trimmed by 3 bases and J by 5 bases, leaving 16 bases between them. This CDR3 is 15 amino acids long. The germline V gene has CDR1 MGHRA and CDR2 YSYEKL. The chain's CDR3 is CASSQDAGGGYGYTF. The CDR3 region has the DNA TGCGCCAGCAGCCAGGATGCAGGAGGAGGTTATGGCTACACCTTC.

The chain carries TRBV7-9 and TRBJ2-3; TRBD1 aligns across 9 bases. V trimming: 4 bases; J trimming: 1 base; junction bases outside the gene matches: 9. CDR3 length equals 17 residues. Germline V gives CDR1 SEHNR, CDR2 FQNEAQ (reference sequence). The CDR3 coding sequence is TGTGCCAGCAGCTCTGAAGGACAGGGGCGACGCACAGATACGCAGTATTTT. It yields the protein CASSSEGQGRRTDTQYF.

This clonotype was seen many times. The chain couples TRBV18 to TRBJ1-2; D might be TRBD1 (5 bases). The CDR3 runs 14 residues. Germline V CDR1 and CDR2: KGHSH, LQKENI. V dropped 0 bases and J dropped 5 bases, with 10 bases sitting between them. CDR3 amino acids: CASSPPGVVYGYTF. CDR3 sequence (DNA): TGTGCCAGCTCACCACCGGGGGTGGTTTATGGCTACACCTTC. Supplemented by reference TRBV18 and TRBJ1-2, the full variable domain reads NAGVMQNPRHLVRRRGQEARLRCSPMKGHSHVYWYRQLPEEGLKFMVYLQKENIIDESGMPKERFSAEFPKEGPSILRIQQVVRGDSAAYFCASSPPGVVYGYTFGSGTRLTVV.

Many counts were recorded for this clonotype. The chain links TRBV6-1 to TRBJ2-7; D is possibly TRBD1 (5 bases). With 6 bases removed from V and 3 bases from J, the gap between germline ends came to 15 bases. Germline V gene lookup returns CDR1 MNHNS and CDR2 SASEGT. This CDR3 region has 14 residues. In DNA form, the CDR3 reads TGTGCCAGCAGCTTAGACAGTCTGGTCTACGAGCAGTACTTC. It translates to CASSLDSLVYEQYF.

This clonotype appeared a few times. The rearrangement uses TRBV6-5 and TRBJ1-1, with TRBD1 matching 8 bases. Germline V gene data show CDR1 as MNHEY and CDR2 as SVGAGI. The CDR3 sequence is 15 residues long. With 4 bases clipped from V and 11 bases from J, the junction kept 15 bases outside the gene matches. Written as DNA, the CDR3 is TGTGCCAGCAGTTCCTCCACAGGGGGGGAAATAGGGGCTTTCTTT. The encoded protein is CASSSSTGGEIGAFF.

This clonotype was observed at least ten times. The chain links TRBV25-1 to TRBJ2-6; D might be TRBD2 (5 bases). The germline V gene has CDR1 MGHDK and CDR2 SYGVNS. This CDR3 spans 15 amino acids. V was clipped by 5 bases and J by 0 bases, with 8 bases between them. The CDR3 nucleotides read TGTGCCAGCAGTCGGGGTTCCTCTGGGGCCAACGTCCTGACTTTC. Protein sequence: CASSRGSSGANVLTF. The whole variable domain, filled in from reference TRBV25-1 and TRBJ2-6, reads EADIYQTPRYLVIGTGKKITLECSQTMGHDKMYWYQQDPGMELHLIHYSYGVNSTEKGDLSSESTVSRIRTEHFPLTLESARPSHTSQYLCASSRGSSGANVLTFGAGSRLTVL.

This clonotype is labeled medium-sized. V gene TRBV11-2 combines with J gene TRBJ2-2, with no clear D. The germline gives CDR1 SGHAT, CDR2 FQNNGV. V dropped 3 bases and J dropped 1 base, with 15 bases sitting between them. The CDR3 loop spans 17 amino acids. The DNA of the CDR3 is TGTGCCAGCAGCTTCGGCACTCTGACCCAGAACACCGGGGAGCTGTTTTTT. This sequence encodes CASSFGTLTQNTGELFF.

Comment on this clonotype: This may come from a read error, since a much larger clone is one base off. J is TRBJ2-7 and V is TRBV10-3; 9 bases match TRBD2. The CDR3 consists of 14 residues. V was pared by 0 bases and J by 9 bases, with 6 bases of the junction left unmatched. The germline V gene encodes CDR1 ENHRY and CDR2 SYGVKD. The CDR3 bases are TGTGCCATCAGTGAGTCGGGGACTAGCAGTGTGCAGTACTTC. Translation gives CAISESGTSSVQYF.